This T cell receptor (beta chain) was recovered during a study of blood T cell repertoires in COVID-19. The wider study: Nucleic acid was either cDNA or gDNA, and it came from T cells, B-cell-depleted T cells, or PBMCs.

This CDR3 is 13 amino acids long. V lost 2 bases, J lost 5 bases, and 9 bases lay in between. Germline assignment: CDR1 MNHEY and CDR2 SVGAGI. To note about this clone: Other DNA sequences in the same sample also yield this CDR3.

Original methodology: Reference gene primer amplification gave estimated nucleated cell counts. The assay was immunoSEQ multiplex PCR, and TCRdb's table has in-frame clones only and misses some. The V and J calls and clone size come from that table; D and trimming were worked out from the DNA. The data contain over 600,000 clones, 85% to 90% of them seen just once; the ten biggest clones take up about 0.24%. The sequence came from a young woman with acute or convalescent COVID-19. Specimen: peripheral blood. The chain links TRBV6-5 to TRBJ1-1; no firm D call. CDR3 in amino acids: CASSYDGGTEAFF. The CDR3 coding sequence is TGTGCCAGCAGTTACGACGGAGGAACTGAAGCTTTCTTT.